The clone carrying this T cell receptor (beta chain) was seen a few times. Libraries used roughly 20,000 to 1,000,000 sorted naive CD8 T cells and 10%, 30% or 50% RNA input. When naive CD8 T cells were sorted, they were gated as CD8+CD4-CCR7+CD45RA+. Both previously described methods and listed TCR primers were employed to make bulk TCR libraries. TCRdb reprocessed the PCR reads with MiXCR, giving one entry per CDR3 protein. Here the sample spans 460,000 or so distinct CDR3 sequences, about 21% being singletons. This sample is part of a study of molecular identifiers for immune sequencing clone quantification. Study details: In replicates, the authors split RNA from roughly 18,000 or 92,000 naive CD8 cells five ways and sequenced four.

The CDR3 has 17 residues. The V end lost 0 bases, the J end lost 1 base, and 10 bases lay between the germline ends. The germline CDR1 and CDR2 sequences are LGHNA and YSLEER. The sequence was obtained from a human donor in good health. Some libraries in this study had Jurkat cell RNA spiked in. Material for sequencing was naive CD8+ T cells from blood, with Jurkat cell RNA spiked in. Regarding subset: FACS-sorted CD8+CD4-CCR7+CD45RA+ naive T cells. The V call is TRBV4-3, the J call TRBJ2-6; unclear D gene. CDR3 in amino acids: CASSQDASMSGANVLTF. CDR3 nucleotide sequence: TGCGCCAGCAGCCAAGATGCCAGCATGTCTGGGGCCAACGTCCTGACTTTC.